Presented here are 9 T cell receptor beta chains from one specimen sequenced in a study of blood T cell repertoires in COVID-19 (TCRdb year 2020). Libraries were prepared through the immunoSEQ multiplex PCR assay. Entries here come from immuneACCESS through TCRdb and include only in-frame sequences with V and J called. Some clones fail to appear in such tables; in the studies checked, an unresolved V gene covers under half of the shortfall, and the cause of the remainder is unknown. This sample has around 130,000 clones in its table, and approximately 80% of those were observed once. The biggest ten clones account for less than 20% of the sample. Source material: peripheral blood. These receptors were taken from a woman in her forties or fifties with acute or convalescent COVID-19.

This clone has just a few counts. V is TRBV19 and J is TRBJ1-2; TRBD1 matches 10 bases. The V gene's germline CDR1 is LNHDA and CDR2 SQIVND (reference sequence). With 5 bases clipped from V and 6 bases from J, the junction kept 9 bases outside the gene matches. The CDR3 has 15 residues. The CDR3: CASSPPGGQGNGYTF. The CDR3 region has the DNA TGTGCCAGTAGTCCACCCGGGGGACAGGGGAATGGCTACACCTTC.

This clone appeared once. The J gene is TRBJ1-5, the V gene TRBV6-1; D gene ambiguous. This CDR3 comprises 14 residues. Trimming cost V 1 base and J 3 bases, with 7 bases left between them. Germline V gives CDR1 MNHNS, CDR2 SASEGT. This chain's CDR3 is CASSEVGHNQPQHF. The CDR3 DNA reads as TGTGCCAGCAGTGAAGTGGGCCACAATCAGCCCCAGCATTTT.

The rearrangement links TRBV28 to TRBJ2-1, with TRBD2 matching over 14 bases. Unmatched junction bases numbered 8, after V lost 1 base and J lost 15 bases. Germline CDR1 MDHEN, CDR2 SYDVKM. The CDR3 loop spans 15 amino acids. The CDR3 loop reads CASSLLVGLAGVVFF. CDR3 in DNA: TGTGCCAGCAGTTTATTAGTGGGACTAGCGGGGGTTGTGTTCTTC.

The V call is TRBV10-3, the J call TRBJ2-1, with D possibly being TRBD1 (5 bases). In germline, CDR1 is ENHRY, CDR2 SYGVKD. The CDR3 has 13 residues. Trimming cost V 3 bases and J 3 bases, with 6 bases left between them. CDR3 amino acids: CAISDRDYNEQFF. DNA of the CDR3: TGTGCCATCAGTGACAGGGACTACAATGAGCAGTTCTTC.

J is TRBJ2-3 and V is TRBV6-5; no definite D call. Trimming pared 4 bases from V and 0 bases from J, leaving 2 bases between. Germline assignment: CDR1 MNHEY and CDR2 SVGAGI. This CDR3 contains 12 residues. CDR3 in amino acids: CASSSSTDTQYF. The CDR3 region has the DNA TGTGCCAGCAGTTCTAGCACAGATACGCAGTATTTT.

The chain links TRBV19 to TRBJ1-1; weak D call: TRBD1 (5 bases). This CDR3 region has 14 residues. Germline values: CDR1 LNHDA, CDR2 SQIVND (reference sequence). Between the trimmed V and J ends, which lost 5 bases and 3 bases, there was a span of 13 bases. As DNA, the CDR3 is TGTGCCAGTAGTCTAGGACAAGTAGACACTGAAGCTTTCTTT. Protein product: CASSLGQVDTEAFF. The full variable domain, completed using reference TRBV19 and TRBJ1-1, is DGGITQSPKYLFRKEGQNVTLSCEQNLNHDAMYWYRQDPGQGLRLIYYSQIVNDFQKGDIAEGYSVSREKKESFPLTVTSAQKNPTAFYLCASSLGQVDTEAFFGQGTRLTVV.

The chain uses TRBV27 and TRBJ2-3, with 9 bases lining up with TRBD1. This CDR3 spans 15 amino acids. J was trimmed by 5 bases and V by 6 bases; bases with no gene match: 9. Germline V gene data show CDR1 as MNHEY and CDR2 as SMNVEV (reference sequence). The CDR3 here is CASSRGQGRGDTQYF. DNA of the CDR3: TGTGCCAGCAGCCGGGGACAGGGTAGAGGAGATACGCAGTATTTT.

The gene calls are TRBV7-2 and TRBJ1-2; D is unresolved. The germline V gene encodes CDR1 SGHTA and CDR2 FQGNSA. The CDR3 consists of 14 residues. Trimming cost V 0 bases and J 5 bases, with 10 bases left between them. The CDR3 DNA sequence: TGTGCCAGCAGCTTAGCGGACGGACTATATGGCTACACCTTC. Residues: CASSLADGLYGYTF. Looking up the rest from reference TRBV7-2 and TRBJ1-2 gives the full variable domain: GAGVSQSPSNKVTEKGKDVELRCDPISGHTALYWYRQSLGQGLEFLIYFQGNSAPDKSGLPSDRFSAERTGGSVSTLTIQRTQQEDSAVYLCASSLADGLYGYTFGSGTRLTVV.

V usage is TRBV5-1 and J usage is TRBJ2-7, with D perhaps TRBD1 (5 bases). CDR1 and CDR2 from the germline V gene are SGHRS and YFSETQ. V lost 4 bases to trimming and J lost 4 bases, with 21 bases between them. This CDR3 spans 16 amino acids. In DNA form, the CDR3 reads TGCGCCAGCAGCAACCAAACAGGTCTAGTAAAGTACGAGCAGTACTTC. It translates to CASSNQTGLVKYEQYF.